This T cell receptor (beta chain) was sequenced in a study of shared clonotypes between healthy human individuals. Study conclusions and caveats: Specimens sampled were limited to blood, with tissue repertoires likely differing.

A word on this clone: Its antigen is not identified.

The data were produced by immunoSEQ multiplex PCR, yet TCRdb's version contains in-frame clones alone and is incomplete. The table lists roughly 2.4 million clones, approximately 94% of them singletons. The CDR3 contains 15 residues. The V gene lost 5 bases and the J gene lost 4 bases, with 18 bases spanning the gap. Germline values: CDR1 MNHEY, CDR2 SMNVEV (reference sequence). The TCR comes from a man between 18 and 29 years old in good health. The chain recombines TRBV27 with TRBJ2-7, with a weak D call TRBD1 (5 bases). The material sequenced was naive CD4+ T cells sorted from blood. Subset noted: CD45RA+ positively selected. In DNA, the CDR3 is TGTGCCAGCAGTAACTCCGTCGGCAGGGCGTACGAGCAGTACTTC. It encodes CASSNSVGRAYEQYF.